This T cell receptor (beta chain) was sequenced during a study of CD8+ T cells in alopecia areata. Study observations and caveats: Sharing of TCR sequences between patients (possibly for HLA-related reasons) was less clear than in mice.

Turning to this clone: The antigen is undetermined.

cDNA serving as the sequencing template came from extracted, reverse transcribed RNA. This table comes from immunoSEQ multiplex PCR, and its TCRdb copy is limited to in-frame clones, with some not included. The sample yields 200,000 to 250,000 clones, 57% seen once. The ends were cut back, 1 base at V and 1 base at J, with 10 bases in the middle. The CDR3 runs 16 residues. Germline assignment: CDR1 SGHAT and CDR2 FQNNGV. The genes are TRBV11-2 and TRBJ2-2; D is unresolved. The receptor's source is a human donor with alopecia areata. The specimen was CD4+ T cells sorted from blood, collected at week 0. CDR3 DNA sequence: TGTGCCAGCAGCTTAGGTACCCTCATGAACACCGGGGAGCTGTTTTTT. Translation gives CASSLGTLMNTGELFF.